These 19 T cell receptor beta chains were all obtained from the same sample, sequenced in a study of CXCR3-negative and CXCR3-positive naive CD8 T cells. Via 5' RACE with UMI labels, TRB cDNA libraries were prepared. TCRdb reprocessed the 5' RACE reads, keeping one entry per CDR3 protein, no DNA. Found here are tens of thousands of distinct CDR3 sequences; the top ten clones hold about a tenth. The sample comprised memory CD8+ T cells from blood. The receptor set was obtained from a human donor in good health. Some clones in this sample may be carry-over from other donors' samples.

The chain uses TRBV7-2 and TRBJ2-7; there is no DNA to check the TCRdb D call of TRBD2. Germline CDR1 and CDR2: SGHTA and FQGNSA. The CDR3 is 20 residues long. The CDR3 sequence: CASSPLASGGARAWTYEQYF.

The chain is built from TRBV29-1 and TRBJ2-6. The CDR3 sequence is 12 residues long. CDR1 and CDR2 from the germline V gene are SQVTM and ANQGSEA. The CDR3 loop is CSALSRANVLTF.

V and J are TRBV7-9 and TRBJ2-1; TCRdb reports TRBD1, a call that lacks DNA to check it against. The germline V gene has CDR1 SEHNR and CDR2 FQNEAQ (reference sequence). There are 15 residues in the CDR3. CDR3 residues: CASSSLVTGGGEQFF. Combining the CDR3 with reference TRBV7-9 and TRBJ2-1 gives the whole variable domain DTGVSQNPRHKITKRGQNVTFRCDPISEHNRLYWYRQTLGQGPEFLTYFQNEAQLEKSRLLSDRFSAERPKGSFSTLEIQRTEQGDSAMYLCASSSLVTGGGEQFFGPGTRLTVL.

The rearrangement joins TRBV6-4 to TRBJ2-3; without DNA, the TCRdb call of TRBD2 cannot be checked. The CDR3 sequence is 15 residues long. The germline V gene has CDR1 MRHNA and CDR2 SNTAGT. The CDR3 sequence is CASSVKAGGTDTQYF.

This clonotype counts as large by frequency. V and J are TRBV20-1 and TRBJ2-7; checking the TCRdb D call of TRBD1 is not possible without DNA. The CDR3 consists of 15 residues. The germline V gene has CDR1 DFQATT and CDR2 SNEGSKA (reference sequence). The CDR3 protein is CSASAGDRGLGEQYF.

The gene calls are TRBV27 and TRBJ2-3; TCRdb names TRBD1, which stays unverified in the absence of DNA. Per germline, CDR1 MNHEY and CDR2 SMNVEV (reference sequence). The CDR3 extends over 14 amino acids. The CDR3 region is CASSLTPSTDTQYF.

This chain links TRBV7-3 with TRBJ2-3. Germline CDR1 and CDR2: SGHTA and FQGTGA. This CDR3 is 14 amino acids long. The chain's CDR3 is CASSLAGGADTQYF.

The chain links TRBV7-8 to TRBJ1-1; TCRdb's D call, TRBD1, is unchecked because there is no DNA. CDR1 is SGHVS, CDR2 FQNEAQ, per germline. This CDR3 has 14 residues. CDR3 residues: CASNPTGGNTEAFF. Based on the CDR3 plus reference TRBV7-8 and TRBJ1-1, the full variable domain is GAGVSQSPRYKVAKRGQDVALRCDPISGHVSLFWYQQALGQGPEFLTYFQNEAQLDKSGLPSDRFFAERPEGSVSTLKIQRTQQEDSAVYLCASNPTGGNTEAFFGQGTRLTVV.

The chain combines TRBV6-6 with TRBJ2-7. The germline CDR1 and CDR2 sequences are MNHNY and SVGAGI (reference sequence). This CDR3 is 15 amino acids long. This chain's CDR3 is CASSYSLEGKGEQYF.

The CDR3 sequence is CSARYMGDYNEQFF. This chain joins TRBV20-1 and TRBJ2-1; the D gene TCRdb calls, TRBD1, cannot be checked with no DNA. Germline values: CDR1 DFQATT, CDR2 SNEGSKA (reference sequence). CDR3 length: 14 amino acids.

The chain has TRBV5-1 and TRBJ2-3; TCRdb's D call, TRBD1, is unchecked because there is no DNA. Germline V lookup: CDR1 SGHRS, CDR2 YFSETQ. The CDR3 loop spans 15 amino acids. The CDR3 loop reads CASSPPGRGRDTQYF.

This chain uses TRBV7-6 with TRBJ2-2; without DNA, the TCRdb call of TRBD1 cannot be checked. The CDR3 has 17 residues. Germline CDR1 is SGHVS and CDR2 is FNYEAQ. The CDR3 protein is CASSLPKQGGGTGELFF. Full variable domain (remainder filled in from reference TRBV7-6 and TRBJ2-2): GAGVSQSPRYKVTKRGQDVALRCDPISGHVSLYWYRQALGQGPEFLTYFNYEAQQDKSGLPNDRFSAERPEGSISTLTIQRTEQRDSAMYRCASSLPKQGGGTGELFFGEGSRLTVL.

The chain links TRBV7-9 to TRBJ2-2; checking the TCRdb D call of TRBD1 is not possible without DNA. Per germline, CDR1 SEHNR and CDR2 FQNEAQ (reference sequence). CDR3 length equals 15 residues. The CDR3 loop is CASSSTEASTGELFF.

By frequency, this clonotype is large. V usage is TRBV28 and J usage is TRBJ2-4; TCRdb selects TRBD1, and the lack of DNA leaves this call unchecked. Germline CDR1 reads MDHEN; CDR2 reads SYDVKM. The CDR3 spans 16 residues. The CDR3: CASSWGTVVAKNIQYF.

The V and J genes are TRBV5-4 and TRBJ2-7; TCRdb reports TRBD1, a call that lacks DNA to check it against. The CDR3 totals 13 residues. Germline loops: CDR1 SGHNT, CDR2 YYREEE (reference sequence). The CDR3 protein is CASSPDFDYEQYF.

The CDR3 loop is CASSLPLVGGPDQPQHF. J is TRBJ1-5 and V is TRBV28; TCRdb calls TRBD1, which cannot be checked without DNA. This CDR3 comprises 17 residues. Looked up from germline, CDR1 is MDHEN and CDR2 is SYDVKM.

This chain uses TRBV29-1 with TRBJ2-1; checking the TCRdb D call of TRBD2 is not possible without DNA. Germline V gene data show CDR1 as SQVTM and CDR2 as ANQGSEA. The CDR3 length is 15 residues. The CDR3 is CSVEKAASGRTEQFF.

The chain carries TRBV29-1 and TRBJ1-1; TCRdb selects TRBD1, and the lack of DNA leaves this call unchecked. The CDR3 runs to 15 residues. In germline, CDR1 is SQVTM, CDR2 ANQGSEA. The CDR3 is CSVVTGGFGNTEAFF.

The V gene is TRBV7-3, the J gene TRBJ1-2; TCRdb picks TRBD1, but there is no DNA to check that call. CDR3 size: 14 residues. The V gene's germline CDR1 is SGHTA and CDR2 FQGTGA. This chain's CDR3 is CASSPRSVRDGYTF.